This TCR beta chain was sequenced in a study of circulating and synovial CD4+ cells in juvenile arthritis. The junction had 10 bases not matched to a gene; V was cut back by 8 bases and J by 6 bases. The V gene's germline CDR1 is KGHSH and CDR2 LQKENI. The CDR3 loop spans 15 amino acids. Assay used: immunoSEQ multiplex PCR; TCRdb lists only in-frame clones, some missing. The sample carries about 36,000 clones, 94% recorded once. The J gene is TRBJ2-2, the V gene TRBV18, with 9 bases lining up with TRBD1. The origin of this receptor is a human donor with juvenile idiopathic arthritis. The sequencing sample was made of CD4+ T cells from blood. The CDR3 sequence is CASAQGAFIPGELFF. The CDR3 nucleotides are TGTGCCAGCGCACAGGGGGCGTTTATCCCCGGGGAGCTGTTTTTT.